This T cell receptor (beta chain) comes out of a study of tumor and adjacent non-tumor tissue in lung cancer. Study-wide background: Patients were aged about 30 to 76, roughly nine men and about five women, stage I to III.

Many counts were recorded for this clonotype. Germline V CDR1 and CDR2: LGHNA, YNFKEQ. The CDR3 totals 15 residues. V lost 0 bases, J lost 3 bases, and 12 bases lay in between. A modified ARM-PCR protocol with three rounds of nested PCR amplified TCRbeta. TCRdb reprocessed the multiplex PCR reads with MiXCR, giving one entry per CDR3 protein. The profile covers roughly 65,000 distinct CDR3 sequences, with roughly 56% appearing a single time and around 20% taken by the ten largest. No cell sorting was done before RNA was extracted from the tissue. The sequenced sample was lung tumor tissue. This chain joins TRBV4-2 and TRBJ2-7; weak D call: TRBD2 (6 bases). This sequence was found in a man aged 50 to 59 with non-small cell lung cancer. The CDR3 coding sequence is TGTGCCAGCAGCCAAGAACAGCGGGTCGGCTACGAGCAGTACTTC. Translation gives CASSQEQRVGYEQYF.